The 10 T cell receptor beta chains in this list originate from one sample, sequenced in a study of post-analysis software for immune sequencing data. The library was made from cDNA and included unique molecular identifiers. MiXCR, run by TCRdb on the PCR reads, gives a single entry per CDR3 protein. The data show fewer than 850,000 distinct CDR3 sequences, with approximately 44% seen just once and roughly 5% held by the top ten. Regarding the study as a whole: Included in a set of 5 or 6 TRBV segments more frequent in patients than controls were TRBV5-6, TRBV5-1 and TRBV20-1.

Their cognate antigens are unknown. Sample: blood. These receptors all come from a girl aged 10-17 years with multiple sclerosis.

The chain is built from TRBV10-3 and TRBJ2-1; the D gene is possibly TRBD1 (6 bases). Per the germline V gene, CDR1 is ENHRY and CDR2 is SYGVKD. CDR3 length: 13 residues. V was trimmed by 2 bases and J by 8 bases, leaving 10 bases between them. Written as DNA, the CDR3 is TGTGCCATCAGTGAGGACAGGATGGATGAGCAGTTCTTC. This codes for CAISEDRMDEQFF.

This chain links TRBV7-9 with TRBJ1-2; 7 bases agree with TRBD1. CDR3 length: 15 amino acids. The trim removed 3 bases at V and 0 bases at J, leaving 4 bases unmatched. Germline V CDR1 and CDR2: SEHNR, FQNEAQ (reference sequence). CDR3 sequence: CASSLEQGPNYGYTF. The CDR3 nucleotides are TGTGCCAGCAGCTTGGAACAGGGGCCTAACTATGGCTACACCTTC. Full variable domain (outside the CDR3, taken from reference TRBV7-9 and TRBJ1-2): DTGVSQNPRHKITKRGQNVTFRCDPISEHNRLYWYRQTLGQGPEFLTYFQNEAQLEKSRLLSDRFSAERPKGSFSTLEIQRTEQGDSAMYLCASSLEQGPNYGYTFGSGTRLTVV.

The J gene is TRBJ2-4, the V gene TRBV7-9; TRBD1 aligns across 10 bases. The J call is in doubt because the DNA end fits TRBJ2-7 better. The germline CDR1 and CDR2 sequences are SEHNR and FQNEAQ (reference sequence). There are 15 residues in the CDR3. The CDR3 spells CASSFRTGGLDEQYF. The CDR3 DNA reads TGTGCCAGCAGCTTTCGGACAGGGGGGCTGGACGAGCAGTACTTC.

This chain joins TRBV9 and TRBJ1-4, with 7 bases identical to TRBD1. CDR1 is SGDLS and CDR2 is YYNGEE in the germline V gene. V lost 0 bases and J lost 0; bases outside the gene matches: 5. The CDR3 covers 17 residues. CDR3 bases: TGTGCCAGCAGCGTAGGTGGGACAGTTGCAACTAATGAAAAACTGTTTTTT. It is translated as CASSVGGTVATNEKLFF.

The V gene is TRBV12-3 or TRBV12-4, the J gene TRBJ1-5; D is undetermined. V was pared by 6 bases and J by 2 bases, with 11 bases between. CDR3 size: 14 residues. The CDR3 DNA sequence: TGTGCCAGCAGGACCCGTGGGGGCAATCAGCCCCAGCATTTT. Amino acid sequence: CASRTRGGNQPQHF.

The CDR3 DNA reads TGTGCCAGCAGCTTATTGACCAAATTGGGTGGGGTCACTGAAGCTTTCTTT. Its translation: CASSLLTKLGGVTEAFF. The genes are TRBV13 and TRBJ1-1, with no clear D. Per the germline V gene, CDR1 is PRHDT and CDR2 is FYEKMQ (reference sequence). Trimming left V 2 bases short and J 4 bases short, with 20 bases between. The CDR3 has 17 amino acids.

This chain joins TRBV7-9 and TRBJ2-7; D is possibly TRBD2 (6 bases). The J call may be mistaken, given a closer DNA end match to TRBJ2-5. Germline V lookup: CDR1 SEHNR, CDR2 FQNEAQ (reference sequence). The CDR3 consists of 13 residues. The CDR3 sequence: CASSLDGGKTQYF. DNA for the CDR3: TGTGCCAGCAGCTTAGATGGGGGGAAGACCCAGTACTTC.

The chain has TRBV12-3 or TRBV12-4 and TRBJ1-5; 9 nucleotides align to TRBD1. This CDR3 is built from 15 residues. After removal of 5 bases from V and 6 bases from J, the junction contained 8 bases not matched to a gene. CDR3 region: CASSNRDRERQPQHF. CDR3 nucleotides: TGTGCCAGCAGTAACCGGGACAGGGAACGTCAGCCCCAGCATTTT.

The sample holds a few counts of this clonotype. The J gene is TRBJ2-2, the V gene TRBV7-2, with 14 bases aligning to TRBD2. The CDR3 contains 15 residues. The germline gives CDR1 SGHTA, CDR2 FQGNSA. Trimming at V came to 4 bases and at J to 6 bases, leaving 1 base not matched to a gene. The CDR3 nucleotides are TGTGCCAGCAGCTCGGGACTAGCGGGAGCCGGGGAGCTGTTTTTT. It yields the protein CASSSGLAGAGELFF.

This clonotype came up many times. The V gene is TRBV7-2, the J gene TRBJ2-1; 10 nucleotides agree with TRBD2. Germline CDR1 and CDR2: SGHTA and FQGNSA. This CDR3 has 13 residues. V was pared by 3 bases and J by 15 bases, with 8 bases of the junction left unmatched. The CDR3 sequence is CASSFKPGLALFF. The CDR3 region has the DNA TGTGCCAGCAGCTTTAAGCCGGGACTAGCGCTGTTCTTC.